This T cell receptor (beta chain) was identified during a study of memory CD4+ T cells and cytomegalovirus serostatus. Sequenced by immunoSEQ multiplex PCR; TCRdb stores in-frame clones only, minus some. Among tens of thousands of clones listed, about 75% were seen once. The sort gate was single viable CD3+CD4+CD8-CD45RO+ cells for memory CD4+ T cells. Positive selection with CD4 microbeads enriched total CD4+ T cells. This clone was counted a few times. This CDR3 contains 14 residues. Trimming pared 6 bases from V and 3 bases from J, leaving 14 bases between. CDR1 is MDHEN and CDR2 is SYDVKM in the germline V gene.

J is TRBJ1-1 and V is TRBV28; D gene uncertain. Sequencing input: memory CD4+ T cells from blood. This TCR derives from an adult in good health and CMV-seropositive. The DNA for the CDR3 is TGTGCCAGCAGGTTCCCGCAGGTCCACACTGAAGCTTTCTTT. The encoded protein is CASRFPQVHTEAFF.